Listed below are T cell receptor beta chains from one sample, sequenced in a study of CD8+ T cells in alopecia areata. The repertoire was sequenced with immunoSEQ multiplex PCR; TCRdb's copy has only in-frame clones and lacks some. The table has 15,000 to 20,000 clones, approximately 56% seen once; the top ten hold under 8.5%. This sample comprised skin, obtained at week 4, from a patient treated with tofacitinib. Every receptor here comes from a human donor with alopecia areata. Each CDR3 is given with its conserved first and last residue. Each record gives: J gene, clone size, D gene, V gene, CDR3 protein, CDR3 DNA. D genes are given only for firm matches. Clone size is given for some rows only: seen once, a few or many times, or a class if the clone is expanded.

J gene: TRBJ1-1
clone size: NA
D gene: TRBD1
V gene: TRBV19
CDR3 protein: CASRVTGIGYTEAFF
CDR3 DNA: TGTGCCAGTAGGGTGACAGGGATTGGGTACACTGAAGCTTTCTTT

J gene: TRBJ2-3
clone size: few
D gene: TRBD2
V gene: TRBV4-1
CDR3 protein: CASSQFEAGGPTDTQYF
CDR3 DNA: TGCGCCAGCAGCCAATTTGAAGCGGGGGGGCCCACAGATACGCAGTATTTT

J gene: TRBJ1-2
clone size: NA
D gene: NA
V gene: TRBV6-5
CDR3 protein: CASRLGASNYGYTF
CDR3 DNA: TGTGCCAGCAGGCTCGGGGCATCTAACTATGGCTACACCTTC

J gene: TRBJ1-6
clone size: few
D gene: NA
V gene: TRBV4-1
CDR3 protein: CASSQGSGQLLRSSYNSPLHF
CDR3 DNA: TGCGCCAGCAGCCAAGGAAGCGGACAGCTACTAAGGAGCTCCTATAATTCACCCCTCCACTTT

J gene: TRBJ2-7
clone size: NA
D gene: NA
V gene: TRBV9
CDR3 protein: CASGLGPQREQYF
CDR3 DNA: TGTGCCAGCGGCCTTGGTCCCCAACGCGAGCAGTACTTC

J gene: TRBJ1-1
clone size: NA
D gene: NA
V gene: TRBV5-1
CDR3 protein: CASSETTGNTEAFF
CDR3 DNA: TGCGCCAGCAGCGAAACGACAGGGAACACTGAAGCTTTCTTT

J gene: TRBJ1-2
clone size: NA
D gene: NA
V gene: TRBV5-6
CDR3 protein: CASSPRDQGGYTF
CDR3 DNA: TGTGCCAGCAGCCCCAGGGACCAGGGAGGCTACACCTTC

J gene: TRBJ2-4
clone size: once
D gene: NA
V gene: TRBV19
CDR3 protein: CASSVKELAKNIQYF
CDR3 DNA: TGTGCCAGTAGCGTGAAGGAACTAGCCAAAAACATTCAGTACTTC

J gene: TRBJ2-3
clone size: NA
D gene: TRBD2
V gene: TRBV19
CDR3 protein: CASSIIDGRGSRADTQYF
CDR3 DNA: TGTGCCAGTAGTATAATCGACGGGAGGGGGAGTAGGGCAGATACGCAGTATTTT

J gene: TRBJ2-1
clone size: NA
D gene: TRBD2
V gene: TRBV11-2
CDR3 protein: CASSNSGGPNEQFF
CDR3 DNA: TGTGCCAGCAGCAATAGCGGGGGGCCAAATGAGCAGTTCTTC

J gene: TRBJ1-4
clone size: few
D gene: NA
V gene: TRBV7-8
CDR3 protein: CASSNQGNGEKLFF
CDR3 DNA: TGTGCCAGCAGCAACCAGGGTAACGGAGAAAAACTGTTTTTT

J gene: TRBJ2-2
clone size: NA
D gene: NA
V gene: TRBV20-1
CDR3 protein: CSARLPGELFF
CDR3 DNA: TGCAGTGCTAGACTCCCCGGGGAGCTGTTTTTT

J gene: TRBJ1-2
clone size: NA
D gene: TRBD1
V gene: TRBV7-9
CDR3 protein: CASSLGTGDGYTF
CDR3 DNA: TGTGCCAGCAGCTTAGGGACAGGGGATGGCTACACCTTC

J gene: TRBJ2-7
clone size: few
D gene: NA
V gene: TRBV7-9
CDR3 protein: CASSFLYEQYF
CDR3 DNA: TGTGCCAGCAGCTTCCTCTACGAGCAGTACTTC

J gene: TRBJ1-4
clone size: medium-sized
D gene: NA
V gene: TRBV18
CDR3 protein: CASSSRDEKLFF
CDR3 DNA: TGTGCCAGCTCATCCAGGGATGAAAAACTGTTTTTT

J gene: TRBJ1-3
clone size: NA
D gene: NA
V gene: TRBV18
CDR3 protein: CASSPTAYSGNTIYF
CDR3 DNA: TGTGCCAGCTCACCAACCGCCTACTCTGGAAACACCATATATTTT

J gene: TRBJ2-3
clone size: NA
D gene: NA
V gene: TRBV7-2
CDR3 protein: CASSPRALGTDTQYF
CDR3 DNA: TGTGCCAGCAGTCCACGGGCCCTGGGAACAGATACGCAGTATTTT

J gene: TRBJ1-6
clone size: once
D gene: NA
V gene: TRBV28
CDR3 protein: CASSPMVRNSPLHF
CDR3 DNA: TGTGCCAGCAGCCCAATGGTTCGGAATTCACCCCTCCACTTT

J gene: TRBJ2-7
clone size: NA
D gene: NA
V gene: TRBV19
CDR3 protein: CASSAQGNSYEQYF
CDR3 DNA: TGTGCCAGTAGTGCCCAGGGGAACTCCTACGAGCAGTACTTC

J gene: TRBJ1-2
clone size: NA
D gene: NA
V gene: TRBV5-1
CDR3 protein: CASSLSVTDYGYTF
CDR3 DNA: TGCGCCAGCAGCTTGTCCGTTACGGACTATGGCTACACCTTC

J gene: TRBJ1-4
clone size: NA
D gene: TRBD1
V gene: TRBV29-1
CDR3 protein: CSVAGQDEKLFF
CDR3 DNA: TGCAGCGTTGCGGGACAGGACGAAAAACTGTTTTTT

J gene: TRBJ1-3
clone size: NA
D gene: NA
V gene: TRBV9
CDR3 protein: CASSALVAENTIYF
CDR3 DNA: TGTGCCAGCAGCGCCCTAGTGGCAGAAAACACCATATATTTT

J gene: TRBJ2-1
clone size: NA
D gene: NA
V gene: TRBV11-2
CDR3 protein: CASSPPPGTISSYNEQFF
CDR3 DNA: TGTGCCAGCAGCCCACCCCCGGGGACAATCAGCTCCTACAATGAGCAGTTCTTC

J gene: TRBJ1-5
clone size: NA
D gene: TRBD1
V gene: TRBV11-2
CDR3 protein: CASSAPLGQAGNQPQHF
CDR3 DNA: TGTGCCAGCAGCGCCCCCTTGGGACAGGCGGGCAATCAGCCCCAGCATTTT

J gene: TRBJ2-7
clone size: NA
D gene: NA
V gene: TRBV2
CDR3 protein: CASSVLGEQYF
CDR3 DNA: TGTGCCAGCAGTGTTCTAGGCGAGCAGTACTTC

J gene: TRBJ1-4
clone size: NA
D gene: TRBD1
V gene: TRBV9
CDR3 protein: CASSAGQGDNEKLFF
CDR3 DNA: TGTGCCAGCAGCGCCGGACAGGGGGATAATGAAAAACTGTTTTTT

J gene: TRBJ1-2
clone size: NA
D gene: TRBD1
V gene: TRBV29-1
CDR3 protein: CSVEMGQGSGYTF
CDR3 DNA: TGCAGCGTTGAAATGGGACAGGGGTCCGGCTACACCTTC

J gene: TRBJ2-3
clone size: NA
D gene: TRBD2
V gene: TRBV30
CDR3 protein: CAWTRLAGVSTDTQYF
CDR3 DNA: TGTGCCTGGACCCGACTAGCGGGGGTTAGCACAGATACGCAGTATTTT

J gene: TRBJ1-2
clone size: few
D gene: NA
V gene: TRBV29-1
CDR3 protein: CSVKKEGYTF
CDR3 DNA: TGCAGCGTTAAGAAGGAAGGCTACACCTTC

J gene: TRBJ1-1
clone size: NA
D gene: NA
V gene: TRBV5-6
CDR3 protein: CASSSSGGSHTEAFF
CDR3 DNA: TGTGCCAGCAGCTCGTCCGGAGGGAGTCACACTGAAGCTTTCTTT

J gene: TRBJ2-2
clone size: NA
D gene: TRBD1
V gene: TRBV6-1
CDR3 protein: CASSPRTGHTGELFF
CDR3 DNA: TGTGCCAGCAGCCCCAGGACAGGGCACACCGGGGAGCTGTTTTTT

J gene: TRBJ2-1
clone size: NA
D gene: NA
V gene: TRBV18
CDR3 protein: CASSPPAVGDYNEQFF
CDR3 DNA: TGTGCCAGCTCACCACCGGCAGTAGGAGATTACAATGAGCAGTTCTTC

J gene: TRBJ2-1
clone size: NA
D gene: NA
V gene: TRBV6-1
CDR3 protein: CASTASRVTYNEQFF
CDR3 DNA: TGTGCCAGCACGGCTAGCAGGGTGACCTACAATGAGCAGTTCTTC

J gene: TRBJ2-7
clone size: few
D gene: TRBD2
V gene: TRBV7-2
CDR3 protein: CASSSMILAGGIARYEQYF
CDR3 DNA: TGTGCCAGCAGCTCAATGATCCTAGCGGGGGGGATCGCACGTTACGAGCAGTACTTC

J gene: TRBJ2-3
clone size: NA
D gene: NA
V gene: TRBV7-9
CDR3 protein: CASSLKRRTSTDTQYF
CDR3 DNA: TGTGCCAGCAGCTTAAAGCGGCGCACTAGCACAGATACGCAGTATTTT

J gene: TRBJ2-1
clone size: NA
D gene: NA
V gene: TRBV18
CDR3 protein: CASSPLTDSNEQFF
CDR3 DNA: TGTGCCAGCTCACCATTAACGGACTCGAATGAGCAGTTCTTC

J gene: TRBJ1-1
clone size: NA
D gene: TRBD1
V gene: TRBV18
CDR3 protein: CASSPSQGWMNTEAFF
CDR3 DNA: TGTGCCAGCTCACCCTCACAGGGGTGGATGAACACTGAAGCTTTCTTT

J gene: TRBJ2-7
clone size: NA
D gene: NA
V gene: TRBV4-1
CDR3 protein: CASSPGEVYEQYF
CDR3 DNA: TGCGCCAGCAGCCCCGGTGAGGTCTACGAGCAGTACTTC

J gene: TRBJ2-7
clone size: NA
D gene: TRBD1
V gene: TRBV30
CDR3 protein: CAWSGQGISYEQYF
CDR3 DNA: TGTGCCTGGAGTGGACAGGGGATCTCCTACGAGCAGTACTTC

J gene: TRBJ2-1
clone size: NA
D gene: NA
V gene: TRBV5-1
CDR3 protein: CASSPPSVTNDEQFF
CDR3 DNA: TGCGCCAGCAGCCCACCTAGCGTTACAAATGATGAGCAGTTCTTC

J gene: TRBJ1-4
clone size: few
D gene: NA
V gene: TRBV28
CDR3 protein: CASTRSPHEELNEKLFF
CDR3 DNA: TGTGCCAGCACCCGATCGCCGCACGAAGAGTTAAATGAAAAACTGTTTTTT

J gene: TRBJ2-6
clone size: once
D gene: TRBD1
V gene: TRBV19
CDR3 protein: CASSTRQGRSSVLTF
CDR3 DNA: TGTGCCAGTAGTACCCGACAGGGACGGAGCAGCGTCCTGACTTTC

J gene: TRBJ2-3
clone size: NA
D gene: NA
V gene: TRBV6-5
CDR3 protein: CASSYQGDGTDTQYF
CDR3 DNA: TGTGCCAGCAGTTATCAAGGGGACGGCACAGATACGCAGTATTTT

J gene: TRBJ2-1
clone size: NA
D gene: NA
V gene: TRBV5-6
CDR3 protein: CASSLAFLRKQFF
CDR3 DNA: TGTGCCAGCAGCTTGGCCTTTCTTCGGAAGCAGTTCTTC